The rows below give T cell receptor beta chains drawn from one sample of a study of shared clonotypes between healthy human individuals. Some clones are missing from TCRdb's copy, which holds only in-frame ones; the method was immunoSEQ multiplex PCR. The top ten clones hold around 0.38% of a sample with 2 million to 2.5 million clones, less than 95% of them seen once. The specimen sequenced was naive CD4+ T cells from PBMCs. The receptors shown here come from a man between 18 and 35 years old in good health. Some clones in this sample may be carry-over from other donors' samples. CDR3s include the opening cysteine and the closing phenylalanine or tryptophan. Fields, in order: J gene, V gene, D gene, CDR3 DNA, CDR3 protein. The D gene is left open where the match is weak.

TRBJ1-1	TRBV27	TRBD1	TGTGCCAGCAGTCCCGGACAGGGGGCGCAAGTAGGCACTGAAGCTTTCTTT	CASSPGQGAQVGTEAFF
TRBJ2-7	TRBV28	.	TGTGCCAGCGGGGGCGGGGACCGCTACGAGCAGTACTTC	CASGGGDRYEQYF
TRBJ2-1	TRBV5-5	.	TGTGCCAGCAGCTTGTGGGGGACACGAGGGAACAATGAGCAGTTCTTC	CASSLWGTRGNNEQFF
TRBJ2-1	TRBV5-1	.	TGCGCCAGCAGCTTGTTCGTCGGTGGGCCGTCCTACAATGAGCAGTTCTTC	CASSLFVGGPSYNEQFF
TRBJ2-1	TRBV4-3	TRBD2	TGCGCCAGCAGCCAAGTATACCGGGACTACCAGAGCCTGCAGTTCTTC	CASSQVYRDYQSLQFF
TRBJ1-3	TRBV12-5	.	TGTGCTAGTGGTTTGATCATAGGGGGACGGCTCTCTGGAAACACCATATATTTT	CASGLIIGGRLSGNTIYF
TRBJ1-2	TRBV20-1	.	TGCAGTGCTAGAGATGGCTATGGCTACACCTTC	CSARDGYGYTF
TRBJ2-1	TRBV6-1	TRBD1	TGTGCCGGTCAGAGGGGACAGGGTGTCTACAATGAGCAGTTCTTC	CAGQRGQGVYNEQFF
TRBJ2-1	TRBV30	.	TGTGCCTGGAGGAGAGGGAGTGTCGGTGAGCAGTTCTTC	CAWRRGSVGEQFF
TRBJ1-1	TRBV9	.	TGTGCCAGCAGCGTGATTCTTGGCTTCACTGAAGCTTTCTTT	CASSVILGFTEAFF
TRBJ2-7	TRBV27	.	TGTGCCAGCAGTTTCTCGTCGCGGGCAAGCTCCTACGAGCAGTACTTC	CASSFSSRASSYEQYF
TRBJ2-1	TRBV7-3	TRBD2	TGTGCCAGCAGCTTAACGGTCCCTAGCGGAGGGCTTGTTAGTAATGAGCAGTTCTTC	CASSLTVPSGGLVSNEQFF
TRBJ2-6	TRBV4-1	TRBD2	TGCGCCAGCAGCCAAGGAGTCGTGCTAGCGGGAAACTCTGGGGCCAACGTCCTGACTTTC	CASSQGVVLAGNSGANVLTF
TRBJ1-2	TRBV30	.	TGTGCCTGGAGCCTACTACCTACCGGGACGGAAAATGGCTACACCTTC	CAWSLLPTGTENGYTF
TRBJ2-7	TRBV27	TRBD1	TGTGCCAGCAGCTACCGTAAGCCTTCCCGAGGACAGGGCCGGATCGAGCAGTACTTC	CASSYRKPSRGQGRIEQYF
TRBJ2-3	TRBV28	TRBD2	TGTGCCAGCAGCCGGACTAGCGGTCGCACAGATACGCAGTATTTT	CASSRTSGRTDTQYF
TRBJ2-1	TRBV2	TRBD2	TGTGCCAGCCGCCGGACTAGCGGGGCTGCTTGGGATGAGCAGTTCTTC	CASRRTSGAAWDEQFF
TRBJ2-7	TRBV11-2	.	TGTGCCAGCAGCTTAGTGGCGCTAGCGTTCGAGCAGTACTTC	CASSLVALAFEQYF
TRBJ2-7	TRBV27	TRBD1	TGTGCCAGCAGACGACAGGGGGCGTCCTACGAGCAGTACTTC	CASRRQGASYEQYF
TRBJ2-5	TRBV27	TRBD2	TGTGCCAGCAGTGAAACTATAGCGGGAGGCCAAGAGACCCAGTACTTC	CASSETIAGGQETQYF
TRBJ2-1	TRBV6-5	TRBD2	TGTGCCAGCAGTTCGCCAGGACTAGTCGGCGGTGAGCAGTTCTTC	CASSSPGLVGGEQFF
TRBJ2-2	TRBV7-2	.	TGTGCCAGCAGCTTAGTCCCAGGGCCCGGGGAGCTGTTTTTT	CASSLVPGPGELFF